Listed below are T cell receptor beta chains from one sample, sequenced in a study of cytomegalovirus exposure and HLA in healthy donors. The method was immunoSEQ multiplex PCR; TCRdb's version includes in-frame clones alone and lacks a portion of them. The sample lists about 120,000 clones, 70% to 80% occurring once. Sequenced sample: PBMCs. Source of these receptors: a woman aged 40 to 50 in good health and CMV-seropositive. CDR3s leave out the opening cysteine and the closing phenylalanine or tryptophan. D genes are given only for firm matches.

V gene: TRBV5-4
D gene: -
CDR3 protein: ASSPGSGIQY

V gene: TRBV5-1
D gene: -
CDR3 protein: ASSSSGLRTDTQY

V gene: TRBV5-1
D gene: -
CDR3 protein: ASSPTGSPGSGNTIY

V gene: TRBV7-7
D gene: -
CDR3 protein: ASSQQTKETQY

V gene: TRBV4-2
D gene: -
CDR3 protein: ASSQWGGSQETQY

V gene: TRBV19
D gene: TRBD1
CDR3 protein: ASSVRQGFFEKLF

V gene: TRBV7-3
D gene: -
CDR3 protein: ASSLNGGIAPGELF

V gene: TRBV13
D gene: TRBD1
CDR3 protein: ASSGRLGQGNYEQY

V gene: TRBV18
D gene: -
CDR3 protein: ASSPQQGNSYEQY

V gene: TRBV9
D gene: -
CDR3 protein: ASSVGGSGNEKLF

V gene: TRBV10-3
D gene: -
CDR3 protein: AARQVENTEAF

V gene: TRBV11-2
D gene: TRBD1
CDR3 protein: ASRSGPRDRGNYYGYT

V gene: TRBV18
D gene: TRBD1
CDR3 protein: ASSPDRGPYEQY

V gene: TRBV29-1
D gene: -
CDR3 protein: SVAGGQTDTQY

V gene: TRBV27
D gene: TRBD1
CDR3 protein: ASSLSRDRGGEQY

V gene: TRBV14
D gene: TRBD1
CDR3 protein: ASSQDYWARDRVGGSPLH

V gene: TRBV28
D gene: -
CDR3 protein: ASSLIADSPLH

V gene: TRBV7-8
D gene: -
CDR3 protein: ASSLGAGGNYGYT

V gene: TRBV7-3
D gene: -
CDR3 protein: ASSLGGAPDTQY